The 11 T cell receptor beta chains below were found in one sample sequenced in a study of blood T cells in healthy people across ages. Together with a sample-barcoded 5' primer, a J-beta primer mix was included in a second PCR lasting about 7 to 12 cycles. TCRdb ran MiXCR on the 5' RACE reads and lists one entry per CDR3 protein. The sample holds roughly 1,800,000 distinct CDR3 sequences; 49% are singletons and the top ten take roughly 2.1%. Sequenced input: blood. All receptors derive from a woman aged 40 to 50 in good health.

The CDR3 DNA follows: TGTGCCACCCTGTGGCAGGGGGGTTATGATACGCAGTATTTT. Protein: CATLWQGGYDTQYF. V gene TRBV28 combines with J gene TRBJ2-3, with D perhaps matching TRBD1 (7 bases). V was pared by 10 bases and J by 6 bases, with 20 bases between. From germline, CDR1 is MDHEN and CDR2 SYDVKM. This CDR3 contains 14 residues.

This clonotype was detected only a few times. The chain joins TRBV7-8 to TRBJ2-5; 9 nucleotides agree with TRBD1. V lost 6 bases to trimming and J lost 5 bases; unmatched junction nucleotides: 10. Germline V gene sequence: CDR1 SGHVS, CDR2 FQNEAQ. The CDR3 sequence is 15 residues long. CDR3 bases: TGTGCCAGCAGTTCACCGGGACAGGGTACGGAGACCCAGTACTTC. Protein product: CASSSPGQGTETQYF.

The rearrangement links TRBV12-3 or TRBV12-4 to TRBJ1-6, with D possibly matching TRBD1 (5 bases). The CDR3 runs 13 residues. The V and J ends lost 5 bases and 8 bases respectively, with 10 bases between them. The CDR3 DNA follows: TGTGCCAGCAGTCCCTCGGGGGATTCACCCCTCCACTTT. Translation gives CASSPSGDSPLHF.

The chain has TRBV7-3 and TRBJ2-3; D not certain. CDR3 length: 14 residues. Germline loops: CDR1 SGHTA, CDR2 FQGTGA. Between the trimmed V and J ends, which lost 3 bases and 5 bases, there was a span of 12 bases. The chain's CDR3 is CASSFLESKDTQYF. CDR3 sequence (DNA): TGTGCCAGCAGCTTCCTCGAGAGTAAAGATACGCAGTATTTT.

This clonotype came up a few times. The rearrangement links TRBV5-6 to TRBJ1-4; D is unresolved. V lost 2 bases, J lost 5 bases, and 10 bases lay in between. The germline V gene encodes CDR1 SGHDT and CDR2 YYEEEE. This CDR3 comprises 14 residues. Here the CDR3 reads CASSFRVPNEKLFF. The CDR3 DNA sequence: TGTGCCAGCAGCTTCCGGGTCCCCAATGAAAAACTGTTTTTT.

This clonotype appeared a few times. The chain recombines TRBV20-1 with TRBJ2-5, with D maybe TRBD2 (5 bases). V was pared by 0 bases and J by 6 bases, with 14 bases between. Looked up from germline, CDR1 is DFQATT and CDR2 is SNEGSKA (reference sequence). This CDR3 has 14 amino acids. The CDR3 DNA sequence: TGCAGTGCTAGAGATCAGTCGGGGTTGAAGACCCAGTACTTC. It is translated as CSARDQSGLKTQYF.

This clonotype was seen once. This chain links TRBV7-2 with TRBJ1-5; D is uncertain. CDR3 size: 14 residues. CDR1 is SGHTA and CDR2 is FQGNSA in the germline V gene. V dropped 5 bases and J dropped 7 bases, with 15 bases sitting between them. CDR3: CASSPDPIYQPQHF. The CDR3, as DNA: TGTGCCAGCAGCCCCGACCCCATATACCAGCCCCAGCATTTT. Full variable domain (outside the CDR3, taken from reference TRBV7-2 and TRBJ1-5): GAGVSQSPSNKVTEKGKDVELRCDPISGHTALYWYRQSLGQGLEFLIYFQGNSAPDKSGLPSDRFSAERTGGSVSTLTIQRTQQEDSAVYLCASSPDPIYQPQHFGDGTRLSIL.

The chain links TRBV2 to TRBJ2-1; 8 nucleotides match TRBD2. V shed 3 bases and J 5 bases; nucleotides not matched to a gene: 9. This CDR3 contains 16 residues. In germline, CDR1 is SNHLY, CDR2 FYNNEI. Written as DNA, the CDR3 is TGTGCCAGCAGTGATACTATAGCGGGGCAAGACAATGAGCAGTTCTTC. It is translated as CASSDTIAGQDNEQFF. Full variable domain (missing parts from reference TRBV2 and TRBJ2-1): EPEVTQTPSHQVTQMGQEVILRCVPISNHLYFYWYRQILGQKVEFLVSFYNNEISEKSEIFDDQFSVERPDGSNFTLKIRSTKLEDSAMYFCASSDTIAGQDNEQFFGPGTRLTVL.

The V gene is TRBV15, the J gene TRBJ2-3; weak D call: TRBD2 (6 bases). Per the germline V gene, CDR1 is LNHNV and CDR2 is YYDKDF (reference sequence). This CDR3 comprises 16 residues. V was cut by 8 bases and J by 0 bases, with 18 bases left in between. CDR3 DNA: TGTGCCACCGCCACTCGAAAGACTAGAAGCACAGATACGCAGTATTTT. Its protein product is CATATRKTRSTDTQYF.

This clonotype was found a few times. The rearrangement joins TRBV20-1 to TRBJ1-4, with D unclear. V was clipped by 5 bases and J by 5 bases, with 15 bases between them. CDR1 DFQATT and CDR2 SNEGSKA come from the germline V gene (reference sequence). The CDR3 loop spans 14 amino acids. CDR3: CSAGAALGNEKLFF. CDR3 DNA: TGCAGTGCTGGAGCGGCCCTGGGGAATGAAAAACTGTTTTTT.

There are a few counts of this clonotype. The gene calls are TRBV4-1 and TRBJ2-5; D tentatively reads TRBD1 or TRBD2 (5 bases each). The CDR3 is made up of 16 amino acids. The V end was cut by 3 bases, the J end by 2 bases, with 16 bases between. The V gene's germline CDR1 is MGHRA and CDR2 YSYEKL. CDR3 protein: CASSHFPGPTQETQYF. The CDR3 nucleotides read TGCGCCAGCAGCCATTTCCCGGGACCGACACAAGAGACCCAGTACTTC.